Sequencing of this T cell receptor (beta chain) was carried out in a study of graft-versus-host responses after intestinal transplantation. In the study overall: Tacrolimus plus steroids were given to all recipients for about 3 years, preceded by anti-thymocyte globulin induction. Whole-study results and caveats: GvH clones occurred in recipient marrow; some first appeared in ileum or blood.

Remarks on this clone: Its cognate antigen is unknown.

TCRdb's table, derived via immunoSEQ multiplex PCR, lists solely in-frame clones and lacks some. The sample holds approximately 130,000 clones, approximately 92% seen once. Germline V lookup: CDR1 MNHNS, CDR2 SASEGT. V dropped 5 bases and J dropped 7; count of bases not matched to a gene: 8. The CDR3 length is 14 residues. This material consisted of unstimulated CD4+ T cells sorted from spleen or lymph node cells, taken before intestinal transplant. This chain connects TRBV6-1 to TRBJ2-7; TRBD2 agrees at 10 bases. This TCR was recovered from a human donor who received an intestinal transplant. As DNA, the CDR3 is TGTGCCAGCAGTCCCGGGACTAGCGTAAGGGAGCAGTACTTC. Encoded protein: CASSPGTSVREQYF.